These T cell receptor beta chains were read from a single sample in a study of response to subunit inactivated influenza vaccine. TCRdb re-analysed the RT-PCR reads in MiXCR, keeping a single row per CDR3 protein. The sample gives roughly 760,000 distinct CDR3 sequences, less than 25% of which show up once; roughly a tenth is in the top ten. The source material was PBMCs from blood, sampled more than 4 days after vaccination. The receptors originated from a man in his forties or fifties who received an inactivated influenza vaccine. The CDR3 runs from the conserved cysteine through the conserved F or W. A D gene is named only where the DNA matches it firmly. The size field is filled for only some rows; it gives once, few, many or a size class.

TRBD2	few	TRBV11-2	TRBJ2-1	TGTGCCAGCGGCCGGCCGGGACTAGCCTACAATGAGCAGTTCTTC	CASGRPGLAYNEQFF
TRBD1	-	TRBV14	TRBJ2-7	TGTGCCAGCAGCCAAGAGCAGGGGGCGGGGGAGCAGTACTTC	CASSQEQGAGEQYF
TRBD1	many	TRBV5-1	TRBJ1-1	TGCGCCAGCAGGGCGGGACAGGGGACTGAAGCTTTCTTT	CASRAGQGTEAFF
TRBD2	-	TRBV24-1	TRBJ2-1	TGTGCCACCAGTGATCCTGGGGGGGGGAACTACAATGAGCAGTTCTTC	CATSDPGGGNYNEQFF
-	-	TRBV29-1	TRBJ2-1	TGCAGCGTCCCGGGACCCTATGCGGGAAATGAGCAGTTCTTC	CSVPGPYAGNEQFF
-	few	TRBV28	TRBJ2-7	TGTGCCAGCAGTGGACCCGGAGCCGAGCAGTACTTC	CASSGPGAEQYF
-	-	TRBV12-3/TRBV12-4	TRBJ1-1	TGTGCCAGCAGACGGACGGACAGAGGAACTGAAGCTTTCTTT	CASRRTDRGTEAFF
TRBD1	few	TRBV7-2	TRBJ1-5	TGTGCCAGCAGCACACGACAGGGTCCTGGGCCCCAGCATTTT	CASSTRQGPGPQHF
-	many	TRBV18	TRBJ2-7	TGTGCCAGCAGTGCTAGCTCCTACGAGCAGTACTTC	CASSASSYEQYF
TRBD1	-	TRBV6-5	TRBJ2-1	TGTGCCAGCAGACGCGGGACAGGGGAGCAGTTCTTC	CASRRGTGEQFF
-	-	TRBV25-1	TRBJ2-5	TGTGCCAGCAGTGAAGGCGCGCGAGGGACCCAGTACTTC	CASSEGARGTQYF